These T cell receptor beta chains were read from a single sample in a study of shared clonotypes between healthy human individuals. TCRdb's table, derived via immunoSEQ multiplex PCR, lists solely in-frame clones and lacks some. Here the sample spans 490,000 or so clones, 76% being singletons. The sample taken for sequencing was PBMCs. The source is a woman in her 40s in good health. Some clones in this sample may be carry-over from other donors' samples. Each CDR3 is given without its conserved first and last residue. Clone sizes are given selectively: once, few, many, or a class where the clone is expanded.

>TRBV7-2|NA|TRBJ1-5
ASSFYRDQPQH
>TRBV4-3|NA|TRBJ2-4
ASSQAKELLTELAKNIQY
>TRBV2|NA|TRBJ2-7
ASTLRTETYWRY
>TRBV28|NA|TRBJ1-3
ASSPGGASPSGNTIY
>TRBV30|NA|TRBJ2-7
ASSGTGIYEQY
>TRBV6-5|NA|TRBJ2-7
ASSSTSGSYEQY
>TRBV11-2|NA|TRBJ2-3
ASGIGVSTDTQY
>TRBV7-3|NA|TRBJ2-7
ASSLDVGYEQY
>TRBV6-6|NA|TRBJ2-1
ASSYSASATHNEQF
>TRBV6-5|NA|TRBJ2-1
ASSYSSTPDYNEQF
>TRBV27|NA|TRBJ2-7
ASHKRDTDYEQY
>TRBV2|NA|TRBJ2-5
ASSELGGDGETQY
>TRBV19|NA|TRBJ1-3
ASSIRRTGNTIY
>TRBV5-1|NA|TRBJ2-7
ASSPAWAGDEQY
>TRBV5-6|NA|TRBJ1-4
ASSPRTQGEKLF
>TRBV7-2|NA|TRBJ2-3
ASSFTSGRTDTQY
>TRBV7-9|NA|TRBJ2-7
ASSLGLADPSEQY
>TRBV28|NA|TRBJ2-1
ASILRGHKASLTYNEQF
>TRBV28|NA|TRBJ2-7
ASSTPDRSYEQY
>TRBV28|NA|TRBJ2-1
ASSLIKASGRDEQF
>TRBV19|NA|TRBJ2-1
ASSIGGRYNEQF
>TRBV5-1|NA|TRBJ1-3
ASSLAGVSGNTIY
>TRBV28|NA|TRBJ1-5
ASKTSNQPQH
>TRBV28|NA|TRBJ2-1
ASSLGFNEQF
>TRBV30|many|TRBJ1-2
AWRAGLVGREDYGYT
>TRBV7-2|NA|TRBJ2-3
ASSSGLAGASDTQY
>TRBV4-3|NA|TRBJ2-7
ASSQDSSGRAYEQY
>TRBV28|NA|TRBJ2-7
ASSLAGGRSSYEQY
>TRBV7-9|NA|TRBJ1-1
ASTIRQQAEAF
>TRBV18|NA|TRBJ2-1
ASTGQTDNEQF
>TRBV4-1|NA|TRBJ2-5
ASSQTPGTGKGETQY
>TRBV6-1|NA|TRBJ1-5
ASSERTSNQPQH
>TRBV18|NA|TRBJ2-2
ASSASGTTIGELF
>TRBV30|few|TRBJ2-5
AWSLVVGETQY
>TRBV18|NA|TRBJ2-7
ASSSDRAIEQY
>TRBV5-4|NA|TRBJ2-7
ASSLAVTYEQY
>TRBV4-3|NA|TRBJ1-5
ASSQDVTGHQPQH
>TRBV15|NA|TRBJ2-7
ATSRTGTSGDEQY
>TRBV7-9|NA|TRBJ2-5
ASNLGPSGQDNKETQY
>TRBV5-6|NA|TRBJ1-2
ASSTGWVPYGYT
>TRBV6-5|NA|TRBJ2-7
ASSRTDGGYEQY
>TRBV27|NA|TRBJ2-7
ASSRTGSSYEQY
>TRBV7-9|few|TRBJ1-4
ASSRSLSEKLF
>TRBV10-3|NA|TRBJ1-1
AISGANTEAF
>TRBV18|NA|TRBJ2-7
ASSPPGHIIYEQY
>TRBV5-6|many|TRBJ2-5
ASSLPAQETQY
>TRBV7-8|NA|TRBJ1-2
ASSLAGDVYGYT
>TRBV19|few|TRBJ2-1
ASSSGTSGRTYNEQF
>TRBV28|NA|TRBJ2-7
ASRTTGFLYGQY
>TRBV28|once|TRBJ1-5
AAGGQPQH
>TRBV28|NA|TRBJ2-7
ASSFWPKGAGEQY
>TRBV7-2|NA|TRBJ2-7
ASSLELDLRPQY
>TRBV19|NA|TRBJ1-1
ASSISGANTEAF